This T cell receptor (beta chain) came from a study of T cell responses to AZD1222 COVID-19 vaccine. Trimming left V 6 bases short and J 4 bases short, with 9 bases between. This CDR3 has 13 amino acids. The germline V gene encodes CDR1 MRHNA and CDR2 SNTAGT. Repertoires were generated with immunoSEQ multiplex PCR, while TCRdb's copy carries only in-frame clones and drops some. The sample has some 100,000 clones, around 87% seen once. This receptor was identified in an adult in good health. The chain couples TRBV6-4 to TRBJ1-4; D not resolved. The sample consisted of peripheral blood, taken on day 0 of MenACWY control vaccination. CDR3 region: CASRLSLNEKLFF. In DNA, the CDR3 is TGTGCCAGCAGGCTCAGTCTTAATGAAAAACTGTTTTTT.